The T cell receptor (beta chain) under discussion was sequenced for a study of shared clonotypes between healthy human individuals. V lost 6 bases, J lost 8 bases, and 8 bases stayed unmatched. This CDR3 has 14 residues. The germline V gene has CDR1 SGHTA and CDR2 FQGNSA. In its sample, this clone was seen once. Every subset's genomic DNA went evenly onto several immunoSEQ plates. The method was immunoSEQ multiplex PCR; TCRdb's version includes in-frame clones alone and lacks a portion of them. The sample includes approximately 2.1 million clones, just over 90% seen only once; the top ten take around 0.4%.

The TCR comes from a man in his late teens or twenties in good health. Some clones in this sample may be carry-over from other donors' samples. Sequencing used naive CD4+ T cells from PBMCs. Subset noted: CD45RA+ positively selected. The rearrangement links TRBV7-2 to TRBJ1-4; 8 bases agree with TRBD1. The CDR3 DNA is TGTGCCAGCAGTTCCGACAGGGGAGGGGAAAAACTGTTTTTT. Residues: CASSSDRGGEKLFF.